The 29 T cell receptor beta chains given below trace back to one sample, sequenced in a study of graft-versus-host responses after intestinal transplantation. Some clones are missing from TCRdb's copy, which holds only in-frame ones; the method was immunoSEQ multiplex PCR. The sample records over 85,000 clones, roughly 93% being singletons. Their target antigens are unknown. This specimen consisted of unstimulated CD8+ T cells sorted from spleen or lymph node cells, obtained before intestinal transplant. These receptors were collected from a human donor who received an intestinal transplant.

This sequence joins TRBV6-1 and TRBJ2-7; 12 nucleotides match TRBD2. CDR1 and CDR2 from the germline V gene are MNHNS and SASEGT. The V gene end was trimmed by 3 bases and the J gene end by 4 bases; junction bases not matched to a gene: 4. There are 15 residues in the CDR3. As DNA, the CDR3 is TGTGCCAGCAGTGAGGGACTAGCGGGTTTATACGAGCAGTACTTC. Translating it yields CASSEGLAGLYEQYF.

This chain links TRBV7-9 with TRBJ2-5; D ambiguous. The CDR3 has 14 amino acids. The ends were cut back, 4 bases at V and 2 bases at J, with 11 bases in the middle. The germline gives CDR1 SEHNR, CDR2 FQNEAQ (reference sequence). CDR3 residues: CASSSPLAQETQYF. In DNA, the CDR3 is TGTGCCAGCAGCTCGCCGCTCGCGCAAGAGACCCAGTACTTC.

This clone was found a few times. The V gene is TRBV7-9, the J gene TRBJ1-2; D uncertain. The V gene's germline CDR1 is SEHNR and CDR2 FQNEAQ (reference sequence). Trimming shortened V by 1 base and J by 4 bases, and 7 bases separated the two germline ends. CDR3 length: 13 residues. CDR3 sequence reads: CASSLDLSYGYTF. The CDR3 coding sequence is TGTGCCAGCAGCTTAGATTTATCCTATGGCTACACCTTC.

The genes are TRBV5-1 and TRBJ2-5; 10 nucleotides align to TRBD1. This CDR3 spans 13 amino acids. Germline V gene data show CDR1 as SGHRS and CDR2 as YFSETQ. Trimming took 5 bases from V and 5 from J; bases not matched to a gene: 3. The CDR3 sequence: CASSQDRGETQYF. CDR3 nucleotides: TGCGCCAGCAGTCAGGACAGGGGGGAGACCCAGTACTTC.

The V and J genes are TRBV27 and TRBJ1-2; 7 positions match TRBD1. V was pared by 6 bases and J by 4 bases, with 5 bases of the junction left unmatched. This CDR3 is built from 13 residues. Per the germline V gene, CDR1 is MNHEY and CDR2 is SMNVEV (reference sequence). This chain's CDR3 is CASSPDRAYGYTF. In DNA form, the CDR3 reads TGTGCCAGCAGCCCCGACAGGGCCTATGGCTACACCTTC.

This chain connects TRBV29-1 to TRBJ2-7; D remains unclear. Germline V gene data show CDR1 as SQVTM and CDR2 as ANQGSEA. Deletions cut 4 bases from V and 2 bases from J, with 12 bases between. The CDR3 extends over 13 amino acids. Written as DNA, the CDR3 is TGCAGCGTTGTGTGGAGTATAACCTACGAGCAGTACTTC. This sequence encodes CSVVWSITYEQYF.

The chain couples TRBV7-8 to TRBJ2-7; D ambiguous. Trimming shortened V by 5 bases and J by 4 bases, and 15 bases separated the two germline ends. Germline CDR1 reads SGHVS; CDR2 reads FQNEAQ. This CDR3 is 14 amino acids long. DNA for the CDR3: TGTGCCAGCAGCCAAATTCCCCGCGTGTACGAGCAGTACTTC. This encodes CASSQIPRVYEQYF.

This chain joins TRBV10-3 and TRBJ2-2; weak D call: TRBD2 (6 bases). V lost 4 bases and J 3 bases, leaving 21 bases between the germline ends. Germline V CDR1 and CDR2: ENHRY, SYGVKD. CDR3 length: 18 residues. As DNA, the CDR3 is TGTGCCATCAGTGTCCGGGCCGAAGCGGGTAGGGACACCGGGGAGCTGTTTTTT. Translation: CAISVRAEAGRDTGELFF.

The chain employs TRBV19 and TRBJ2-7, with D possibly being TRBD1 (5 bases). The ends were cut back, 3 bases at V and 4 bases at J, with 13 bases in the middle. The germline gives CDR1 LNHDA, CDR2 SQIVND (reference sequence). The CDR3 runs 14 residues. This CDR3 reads CASSIGHTLYEQYF. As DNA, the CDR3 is TGTGCCAGTAGTATTGGACATACGTTATACGAGCAGTACTTC.

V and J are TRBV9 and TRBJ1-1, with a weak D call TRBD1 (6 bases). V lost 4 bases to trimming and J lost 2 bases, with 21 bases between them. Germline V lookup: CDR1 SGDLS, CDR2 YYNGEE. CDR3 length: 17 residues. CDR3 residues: CASSPETGGGGNTEAFF. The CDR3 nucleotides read TGTGCCAGCAGCCCCGAAACTGGGGGGGGCGGCAACACTGAAGCTTTCTTT.

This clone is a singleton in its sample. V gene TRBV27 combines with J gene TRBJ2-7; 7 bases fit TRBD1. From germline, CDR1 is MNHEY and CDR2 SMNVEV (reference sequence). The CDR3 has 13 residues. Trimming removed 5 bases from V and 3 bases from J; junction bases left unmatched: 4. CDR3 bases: TGTGCCAGCAGTGTAGGGGACAGCTACGAGCAGTACTTC. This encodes CASSVGDSYEQYF.

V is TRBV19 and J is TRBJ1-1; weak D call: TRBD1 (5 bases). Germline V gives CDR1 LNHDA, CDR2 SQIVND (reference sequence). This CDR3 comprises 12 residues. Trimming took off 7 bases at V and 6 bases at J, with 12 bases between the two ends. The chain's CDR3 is CASTKGGAEAFF. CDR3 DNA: TGTGCCAGTACGAAGGGAGGGGCTGAAGCTTTCTTT.

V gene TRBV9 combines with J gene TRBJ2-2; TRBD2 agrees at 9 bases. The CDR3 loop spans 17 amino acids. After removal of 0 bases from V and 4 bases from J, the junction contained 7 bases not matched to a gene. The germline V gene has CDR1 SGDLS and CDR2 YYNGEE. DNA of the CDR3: TGTGCCAGCAGCGTAGCTGGCGGGGGGGCCATCACCGGGGAGCTGTTTTTT. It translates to CASSVAGGGAITGELFF. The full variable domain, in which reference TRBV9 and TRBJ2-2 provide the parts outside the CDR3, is DSGVTQTPKHLITATGQRVTLRCSPRSGDLSVYWYQQSLDQGLQFLIQYYNGEERAKGNILERFSAQQFPDLHSELNLSSLELGDSALYFCASSVAGGGAITGELFFGEGSRLTVL.

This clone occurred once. The CDR3 DNA reads TGTGCCAGCTCACCATCCAGGACAGGCTCCAAAAACATTCAGTACTTC. Its protein product is CASSPSRTGSKNIQYF. The chain employs TRBV18 and TRBJ2-4; TRBD1 matches 7 bases. Trimming removed 2 bases from V and 2 bases from J; junction bases left unmatched: 6. Per the germline V gene, CDR1 is KGHSH and CDR2 is LQKENI. This CDR3 contains 16 residues.

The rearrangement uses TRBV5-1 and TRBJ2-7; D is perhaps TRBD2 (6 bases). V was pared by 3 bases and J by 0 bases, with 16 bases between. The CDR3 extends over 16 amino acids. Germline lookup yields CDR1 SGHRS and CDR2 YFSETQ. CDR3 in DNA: TGCGCCAGCAGCTCGGGGGAGCGGCCGAGCTCCTACGAGCAGTACTTC. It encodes CASSSGERPSSYEQYF.

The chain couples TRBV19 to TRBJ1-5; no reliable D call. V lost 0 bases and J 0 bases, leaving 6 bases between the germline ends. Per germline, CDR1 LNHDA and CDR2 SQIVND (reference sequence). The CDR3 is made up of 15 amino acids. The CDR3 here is CASSIDISSNQPQHF. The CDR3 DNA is TGTGCCAGTAGTATAGATATCTCTAGCAATCAGCCCCAGCATTTT.

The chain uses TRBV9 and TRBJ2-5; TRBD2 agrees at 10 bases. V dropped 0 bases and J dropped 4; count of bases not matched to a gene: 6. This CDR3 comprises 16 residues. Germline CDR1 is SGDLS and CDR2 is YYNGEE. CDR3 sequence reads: CASSVGLAGVSETQYF. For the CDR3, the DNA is TGTGCCAGCAGCGTAGGGCTAGCGGGAGTCTCAGAGACCCAGTACTTC.

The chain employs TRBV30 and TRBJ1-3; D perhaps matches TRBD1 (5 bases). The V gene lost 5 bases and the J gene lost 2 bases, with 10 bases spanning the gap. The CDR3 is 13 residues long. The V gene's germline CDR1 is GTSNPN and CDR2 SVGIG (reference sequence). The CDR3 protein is CAWSGVAGNTIYF. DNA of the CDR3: TGTGCCTGGTCGGGGGTAGCTGGAAACACCATATATTTT.

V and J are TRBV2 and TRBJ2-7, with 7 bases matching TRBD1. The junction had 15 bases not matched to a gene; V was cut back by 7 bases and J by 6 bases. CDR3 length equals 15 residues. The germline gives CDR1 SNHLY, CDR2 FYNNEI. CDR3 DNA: TGTGCCAGCACCGAATACACGGGGCCAGGGGGCGAGCAGTACTTC. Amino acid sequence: CASTEYTGPGGEQYF.

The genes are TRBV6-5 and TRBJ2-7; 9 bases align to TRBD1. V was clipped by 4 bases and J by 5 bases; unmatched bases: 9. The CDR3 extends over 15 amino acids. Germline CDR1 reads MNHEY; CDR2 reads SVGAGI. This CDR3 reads CASSSSGQGGHEQYF. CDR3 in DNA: TGTGCCAGCAGTTCCTCGGGACAGGGTGGCCACGAGCAGTACTTC.

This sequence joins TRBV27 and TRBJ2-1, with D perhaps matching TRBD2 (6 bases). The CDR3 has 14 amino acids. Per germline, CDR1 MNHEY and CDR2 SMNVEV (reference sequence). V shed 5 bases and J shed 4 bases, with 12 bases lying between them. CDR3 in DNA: TGTGCCAGCAGTCCACTGGGACTTTACAATGAGCAGTTCTTC. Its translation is CASSPLGLYNEQFF.

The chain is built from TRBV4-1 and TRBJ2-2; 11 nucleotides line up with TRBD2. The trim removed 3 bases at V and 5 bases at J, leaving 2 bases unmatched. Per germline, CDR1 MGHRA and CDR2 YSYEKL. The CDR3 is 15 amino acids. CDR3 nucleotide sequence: TGCGCCAGCAGCCAGGGGACTAGCGGAACCGGGGAGCTGTTTTTT. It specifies CASSQGTSGTGELFF.

DNA of the CDR3: TGTGCCAGCAGCGTAGTAGGGGAAGAGACCCAGTACTTC. It yields the protein CASSVVGEETQYF. The J gene is TRBJ2-5, the V gene TRBV9; TRBD1 might be the D (5 bases). Germline V gene lookup returns CDR1 SGDLS and CDR2 YYNGEE. The germline V and J ends were trimmed by 0 bases and 3 bases, with 6 bases remaining between them. CDR3 length equals 13 residues.

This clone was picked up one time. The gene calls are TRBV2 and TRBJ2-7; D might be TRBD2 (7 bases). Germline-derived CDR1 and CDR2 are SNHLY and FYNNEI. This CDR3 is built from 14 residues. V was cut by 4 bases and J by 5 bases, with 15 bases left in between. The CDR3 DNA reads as TGTGCCAGCAGTGTAGCTGGGGGGGGCCACGAGCAGTACTTC. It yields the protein CASSVAGGGHEQYF.

CDR3 in DNA: TGTGCCATCAAGGGGGGACTAGCGGGACCATACAATGAGCAGTTCTTC. The encoded protein is CAIKGGLAGPYNEQFF. This chain links TRBV10-3 with TRBJ2-1, with TRBD2 matching over 13 bases. The length of the CDR3 is 16 residues. Germline CDR1 reads ENHRY; CDR2 reads SYGVKD. Germline trimming cut 7 bases from V and 4 bases from J; bases unmatched to any gene: 7.

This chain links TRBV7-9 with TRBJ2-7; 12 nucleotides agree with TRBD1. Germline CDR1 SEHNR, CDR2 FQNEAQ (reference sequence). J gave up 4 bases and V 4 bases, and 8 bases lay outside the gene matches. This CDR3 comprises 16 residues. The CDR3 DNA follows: TGTGCCAGCAGCTACGGAGGGACAGGGGGCATGTACGAGCAGTACTTC. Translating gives CASSYGGTGGMYEQYF.

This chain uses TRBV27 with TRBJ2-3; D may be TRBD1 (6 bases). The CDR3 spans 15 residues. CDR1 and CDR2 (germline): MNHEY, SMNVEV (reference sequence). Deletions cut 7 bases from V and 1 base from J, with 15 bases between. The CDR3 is CASTPDRSRTDTQYF. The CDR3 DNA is TGTGCCAGCACCCCGGACAGATCTCGCACAGATACGCAGTATTTT.

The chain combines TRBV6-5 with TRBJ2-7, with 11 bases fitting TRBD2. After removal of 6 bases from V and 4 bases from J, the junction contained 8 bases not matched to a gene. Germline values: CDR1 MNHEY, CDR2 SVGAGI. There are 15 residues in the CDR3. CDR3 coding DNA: TGTGCCAGCAGCCCCGGGACTAGCGGCTTTTACGAGCAGTACTTC. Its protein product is CASSPGTSGFYEQYF.

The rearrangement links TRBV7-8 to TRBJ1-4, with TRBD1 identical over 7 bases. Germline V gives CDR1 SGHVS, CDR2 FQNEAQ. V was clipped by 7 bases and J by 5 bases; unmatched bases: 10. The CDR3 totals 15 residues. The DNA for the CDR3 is TGTGCCAGCACCGAGATGGGGACAGAAAATGAAAAACTGTTTTTT. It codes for CASTEMGTENEKLFF.